This entry concerns a single T cell receptor (beta chain). Which antigen it targets is not known. No quality values exist for individual bases; no much larger clone is one base distant. In total, approximately 700 healthy bone marrow donors made up the cohort. All cohort members were sampled while nominally healthy, although unrecorded immune exposures were likely present. The donor tested CMV seronegative and was one of the 352 seronegative cohort members. A peripheral blood sample was provided by each donor, and peripheral blood mononuclear cells were used for TCR beta sequencing. The Qiagen DNeasy Blood Extraction Kit was used to extract genomic DNA from the blood cell samples. The library came from the immunoSEQ multiplex PCR assay. A mixture of 60 forward primers for TCR Vbeta segments and 13 reverse primers for TCR Jbeta segments was used in the multiplex PCR. The CDR3 region of rearranged TCR beta genes was amplified from genomic DNA with a multiplex PCR assay. The Illumina HiSeq System was used to sequence the amplified TCR beta libraries as 87-base-pair reads. In the paper's pipeline: In a later analysis, tens of millions of unique TCR beta chains were counted across the approximately 640 repertoires, and around 10 million of these chains were shared by at least two donors. To remove PCR and sequencing errors, raw reads were error-corrected and collapsed into unique sequences using a nearest-neighbor algorithm that merged closely related sequences. Alignment of CDR3 sequences to IMGT reference sequences was used to assign V, D and J gene segments. For a sequence to be retained, at least a six-nucleotide match to both a V gene segment and a J gene segment was required. A rearrangement counted as productive if the CDR3 had no stop codons and remained in frame with V and J, and every other rearrangement counted as non-productive. CDR3 was defined according to IMGT convention as the region running from the second conserved V-encoded cysteine to the conserved J-encoded phenylalanine. In an earlier analysis of some 550 of the donors, sequences lacking an unambiguous match to a single V gene segment were excluded. An earlier analysis of 500 to 600 of the donors classified V segments as functional when productive rearrangements were above 56.7% and as segregating when the standard deviation between donors was above 5%. A statistical classification framework was developed to diagnose cytomegalovirus status using the catalog of TCR beta chain sequences. V and J gene assignment, in a later analysis, came from comparing TCR nucleotide sequences with IMGT/GENE-DB human TR gene sequences. In a later analysis, CDR3 sequences and most-parsimonious VDJ recombination scenarios were assigned using the TCRdist pipeline. In a later analysis, each TCR beta chain was defined by its CDR3 amino acid sequence together with its V-gene family, and reads without a unique V-gene family were excluded. A later analysis removed roughly 590 highly shared, low-generation-probability nucleotide sequences to deal with suspected cross-contamination and a sequencing artifact. For each public chain, a later analysis derived a clonal expansion index from normalized ranks of inferred template counts within each repertoire. In a later analysis, generation probabilities were computed using a VDJ recombination model fitted to out-of-frame rearrangements, and the results were checked against IGoR. A later analysis scored TCR-TCR, TCR-HLA and TCR-CMV co-occurrence with hypergeometric tests, applying a repertoire-size bias correction to TCR pairs. False discovery rates were estimated in a later analysis by permuting HLA or CMV assignments 20 times. In a later analysis, co-occurring TCRs were grouped with DBSCAN, and TCRdist sequence similarity was added when clustering was performed within HLA-allele-positive subsets. Repertoires with fewer than 30,000 or more than 120,000 public chains, plus five repertoires with anomalous nucleotide sharing, were excluded from co-occurrence clustering. TCRdb limited this immuneACCESS table to in-frame rearrangements with V and J called. A share of clones is missing; checked studies link under half to unresolved V genes, and the rest is unexplained. Clonal size and the V and J genes are those of that table, whereas D and trimming came from the DNA. The sample contains roughly 220,000 clones, around 80% of them found a single time. The ten largest clones add up to around 2.8% of the sample.

This sample stems from a study of cytomegalovirus exposure and HLA in healthy donors (dated by TCRdb to the late 2010s). General notes on the study: An earlier analysis of 587 of the donors reported 276 Gb of sequence data and 95 million to 120 million unique TCR beta sequences obtained from some 170 million T cells. Five DR-DQ haplotypes were handled as single units for association and clustering because linkage in the cohort was strong. Donor age, sex, ethnicity and CMV serostatus were compiled together with the repertoire data. The aim of the study was to test whether cataloging public T cell receptors could identify signatures of past pathogen exposure. Genome-wide SNP genotypes for about 65% of the 666 donors were used in a later genetic analysis, which treated that subset as a discovery cohort. In the later analysis, no new phenotypic data were used to find candidate immune exposures; instead, reliance was placed on TCR beta sequences and their occurrence across donors. Both class I and class II loci were covered by HLA typing, at four-digit resolution. Of the 350 to 400 genotyped donors, about 80% fell in the genetic ancestry cluster associated with self-reported Caucasian donors. The study used immunosequencing to profile the T cell repertoires of 666 subjects and linked those repertoires to cytomegalovirus serostatus. A separate validation cohort of roughly 130 different subjects was used in addition to the approximately 700-subject first cohort. To decide whether each TCR beta V gene segment behaved as functional or pseudogenic, an earlier analysis of several hundred of the donors relied on high-throughput TCR beta sequencing. To study patterns of TCR occurrence, a later analysis re-analyzed previously published TCR beta repertoires from several hundred donors and added high-resolution HLA genotyping. An early release that covered about 600 HLA-typed donors contained approximately 300 gigabases of sequencing data and some 87 million unique TCR sequences. All discovery cohort repertoires had been generated on a single sequencing platform. Typing coverage differed by locus: A, B, C, DRB1 and DQB1 were typed in roughly 620-630 donors, DQA1 in approximately 520, DPA1 in 600 to 610, and DPB1 in 472. Among 300 to 500 genotyped donors of the cohort, an average of approximately 240,000 unique TCR beta nucleotide sequences was sequenced per donor, of which about 19% were non-productive. The study combined high-throughput TCR immunosequencing, statistical association of individual TCRs with disease status, and machine learning to predict cytomegalovirus infection status. Overall results and qualifications from the work: When HLA alleles, especially DR and DQ, strongly co-occurred, attributing TCR associations to individual alleles was difficult. Presence/absence analyses assumed roughly uniform sequencing depth across donors, an assumption that may not hold. Several of the top co-occurrence clusters appeared to be linked to parvovirus B19, influenza, CMV and Epstein-Barr virus, according to a later analysis. It was suggested by the authors that the approach could potentially be generalized to other disease states and immunological phenotypes. A further reported finding was that TCR beta sequences accurately predicted the HLA-A and HLA-B alleles for most subjects in the first cohort. The classifier was reported to diagnose cytomegalovirus status with high specificity and sensitivity in both the original cohort and the validation cohort. In a later analysis, about 17,000 TCR beta sequences were associated with specific HLA alleles at a false discovery rate of 0.05. Most TCR sequences were observed very rarely across donors, whereas some public TCRs were present in many individuals. A cluster of highly shared sequence variants was judged likely to represent a technical artifact of the sequencing pipeline. Immune exposure information for the cohort was limited to CMV serostatus. Compared with equally common non-associated chains, HLA-associated TCR beta chains in a later analysis were more clonally expanded and had lower generation probabilities. In vitro tests confirmed that a few of the cytomegalovirus-associated TCR beta chains recognize cytomegalovirus antigens. Because the 87-base-pair reads could not distinguish some IMGT-functional V segments, including TRBV6-2 and TRBV6-3, those segments were excluded. A later analysis found that most CMV-associated TCR beta chains appeared HLA-restricted, with HLA associations seemingly driven largely by CMV exposure. A later genetic analysis associated a missense DCLRE1C variant with V-gene and J-gene trimming of TCR beta chains, and an independent cohort replicated the association. HLA typing was unavailable for some donors at each locus, so association tests used only the typed subset. A later genetic analysis reported fewer N-insertions in productive TCRs among donors in an Asian-associated ancestry cluster than the roughly 640-donor mean. Correlated functional status among segregating V segments might be attributable to linkage disequilibrium, but an unknown experimental factor could not be ruled out. Because counts were too low, about 18 rarely observed V segments, including chromosome 9 orphons, were excluded from the earlier analysis of some 540 of the donors. According to a later analysis, TCR association rates differed among HLA loci, with DRB1 alleles showing the most associated TCRs and HLA-C alleles showing the fewest. The study gave a list of 150 to 200 TCR beta chains associated with cytomegalovirus. The cohort was sequenced for TCR beta chains only, and without alpha or paired-chain data the features that could be detected were limited. In an earlier analysis of approximately 590 of the donors, most TCR beta V segments were observed in productive rearrangements about 87% or about 30% of the time, broadly matching IMGT annotations.

CDR1 SGHVS and CDR2 FQNEAQ are derived from the germline V gene. The CDR3 runs 14 residues from the cysteine to the phenylalanine. Only the CDR3 region is kept as DNA, spanning 42 bases read in frame from base 1. V is pared back by 0 bases and J by 4 bases, with 9 bases lying between the germline termini. This sequence originates from a man aged 25 to 40 in good health and CMV-seronegative. Recombination linked TRBV7-8 to TRBJ1-1; perhaps TRBD1 is the D gene, with 5 bases matching. Input material: PBMCs. CDR3 reads: CASSLALQGTEAFF. DNA sequence: TGTGCCAGCAGCTTAGCGCTTCAGGGCACTGAAGCTTTCTTT. Reference TRBV7-8 and TRBJ1-1 proteins supply the regions before and after the CDR3; the full variable domain is: GAGVSQSPRYKVAKRGQDVALRCDPISGHVSLFWYQQALGQGPEFLTYFQNEAQLDKSGLPSDRFFAERPEGSVSTLKIQRTQQEDSAVYLCASSLALQGTEAFFGQGTRLTVV.